The T cell receptor beta chain described here comes from a study of beta chain features in type 1 diabetes. CDR1 is MNHEY, CDR2 SVGAGI, per germline. The CDR3 extends over 14 amino acids. Between the trimmed V and J ends, which lost 3 bases and 5 bases, there was a span of 13 bases. This clone was seen a handful of times. Via CD45RO/CCR7/CD25/CD127/CD95/CD27, cells of the CD4+ naive, central memory, regulatory and stem cell-like memory subsets were sorted. The isolated RNA, all of it, was reverse transcribed, so expressed TCRB transcripts were what got sequenced. The table came from immunoSEQ multiplex PCR; TCRdb's copy has only in-frame clones and leaves some out. The table lists about 340,000 clones, around 7.6% of them singletons.

The chain links TRBV6-5 to TRBJ2-5; perhaps TRBD2 as D (5 bases). The source is a woman younger than 35 in good health. The sample consisted of central memory CD4+ T cells from blood. The CDR3 DNA sequence: TGTGCCAGCAGTTATCCACTGAGGGTTGAGACCCAGTACTTC. Translated: CASSYPLRVETQYF.